These 20 T cell receptor beta chains were all obtained from the same sample, sequenced in a study of neurological immune-mediated disorders. TCRdb redid the calling of the 5' RACE reads with MiXCR, one entry per CDR3 protein. The data show under 45,000 distinct CDR3 sequences, approximately 2.4% seen once. Sequencing was done on a sample of PBMCs. These receptors came from a man in his fifties with multiple sclerosis.

The sample holds many counts of this clonotype. The chain carries TRBV29-1 and TRBJ2-7; perhaps TRBD1 as D (6 bases). The CDR3 spans 15 residues. The germline CDR1 and CDR2 sequences are SQVTM and ANQGSEA. V was clipped by 1 base and J by 3 bases, with 16 bases between them. In DNA form, the CDR3 reads TGCAGCGTTGAAGGGGGGCAGGGGTGGCTCTACGAGCAGTACTTC. Its protein product is CSVEGGQGWLYEQYF.

Many counts were recorded for this clonotype. This rearrangement joins TRBV4-2 to TRBJ1-2; TRBD1 matches 10 bases. CDR3 length: 15 amino acids. V shed 4 bases and J 5 bases; nucleotides not matched to a gene: 7. Germline V lookup: CDR1 LGHNA, CDR2 YNFKEQ. The CDR3 DNA reads as TGTGCCAGCAGCCCCTCGGACAGGGGGACGTATGGCTACACCTTC. Translating gives CASSPSDRGTYGYTF.

This clonotype has at least ten counts. The chain couples TRBV7-2 to TRBJ2-3; D is perhaps TRBD2 (5 bases). V was shortened by 1 base and J by 5 bases, with 13 bases between the two germline ends. Per germline, CDR1 SGHTA and CDR2 FQGNSA. This CDR3 is 15 amino acids long. The CDR3 protein is CASSLEALRGDTQYF. Written as DNA, the CDR3 is TGTGCCAGCAGCTTAGAGGCCCTCCGGGGAGATACGCAGTATTTT.

This clonotype was recorded many times. The chain links TRBV5-1 to TRBJ1-5; D unresolved. CDR1 is SGHRS, CDR2 YFSETQ, per germline. Trimming shortened V by 0 bases and J by 6 bases, and 7 bases separated the two germline ends. There are 13 residues in the CDR3. The CDR3 DNA is TGCGCCAGCAGCTTGGGGGCGGGTCAGCCCCAGCATTTT. Its protein is CASSLGAGQPQHF.

This clonotype has a count of ten or more. This chain connects TRBV7-7 to TRBJ2-7; D not certain. Trimming pared 0 bases from V and 1 base from J, leaving 4 bases between. The CDR3 runs to 13 residues. Germline-derived CDR1 and CDR2 are SSHAT and FNYEAQ (reference sequence). The CDR3 region has the DNA TGTGCCAGCAGCTTAGCCACTTCCTACGAGCAGTACTTC. It specifies CASSLATSYEQYF.

This clonotype has at least ten counts. V usage is TRBV28 and J usage is TRBJ2-3, with 8 bases identical to TRBD2. V trimming: 3 bases; J trimming: 3 bases; junction bases outside the gene matches: 2. The CDR3 totals 14 residues. Germline V gene sequence: CDR1 MDHEN, CDR2 SYDVKM. The chain's CDR3 is CASSFRGGTDTQYF. In nucleotides, the CDR3 is TGTGCCAGCAGTTTCCGCGGGGGGACAGATACGCAGTATTTT.

This clonotype was detected many times. The chain carries TRBV29-1 and TRBJ2-3, with D possibly being TRBD2 (6 bases). The V end lost 4 bases, the J end lost 6 bases, and 14 bases lay between the germline ends. Germline CDR1 SQVTM, CDR2 ANQGSEA. The CDR3 covers 13 residues. CDR3 protein: CSVGGGAVDTQYF. CDR3 nucleotide sequence: TGCAGCGTTGGAGGCGGGGCCGTCGATACGCAGTATTTT.

This clonotype was seen repeatedly, ten times or more. The chain employs TRBV4-1 and TRBJ1-1, with a possible D match to TRBD1 (6 bases). Trimming left V 3 bases short and J 5 bases short, with 10 bases between. The CDR3 has 13 amino acids. From germline, CDR1 is MGHRA and CDR2 YSYEKL. CDR3 DNA: TGCGCCAGCAGCCATGGAGGGGGAACTGAAGCTTTCTTT. Translated, it gives CASSHGGGTEAFF.

This clonotype was counted at least ten times. The CDR3 here is CASSKQDGFDGYTF. The CDR3 bases are TGCGCCAGCAGCAAGCAGGACGGGTTCGATGGCTACACCTTC. V is TRBV5-1 and J is TRBJ1-2; no clear D. Trimming removed 4 bases at V and 6 bases at J, with 16 bases between. The CDR3 spans 14 residues. Germline-derived CDR1 and CDR2 are SGHRS and YFSETQ. The variable domain in full, completed from reference TRBV5-1 and TRBJ1-2, reads KAGVTQTPRYLIKTRGQQVTLSCSPISGHRSVSWYQQTPGQGLQFLFEYFSETQRNKGNFPGRFSGRQFSNSRSEMNVSTLELGDSALYLCASSKQDGFDGYTFGSGTRLTVV.

In this sample, this clonotype turned up many times. This sequence joins TRBV27 and TRBJ1-1; D uncertain. The CDR3 has 13 residues. V was clipped by 3 bases and J by 6 bases, with 11 bases between them. Looked up from germline, CDR1 is MNHEY and CDR2 is SMNVEV (reference sequence). CDR3 coding DNA: TGTGCCAGCAGTTTTACCGGAAATTCTGAAGCTTTCTTT. This gives the protein CASSFTGNSEAFF.

This clonotype was counted ten times or more. This chain joins TRBV12-3 or TRBV12-4 and TRBJ1-6, with a possible D match to TRBD1 (5 bases). The CDR3 runs 18 residues. V was shortened by 0 bases and J by 4 bases, with 16 bases between the two germline ends. CDR3 region: CASSLAISGRLYNSPLHF. The CDR3 coding sequence is TGTGCCAGCAGTTTAGCGATTTCGGGGCGCTTGTATAATTCACCCCTCCACTTT.

The sample holds many counts of this clonotype. The chain is built from TRBV7-2 and TRBJ2-1; 9 bases fit TRBD2. The CDR3 is 16 amino acids. Unmatched junction bases numbered 17, after V lost 7 bases and J lost 10 bases. CDR1 is SGHTA and CDR2 is FQGNSA in the germline V gene. This CDR3 is CASTPRLAGLTGEQFF. The CDR3 DNA sequence: TGTGCCAGCACCCCTAGGCTAGCGGGGCTAACCGGGGAGCAGTTCTTC.

The sample holds many counts of this clonotype. J is TRBJ2-1 and V is TRBV2; the D gene is possibly TRBD1 (6 bases). In germline, CDR1 is SNHLY, CDR2 FYNNEI. The CDR3 extends over 15 amino acids. Trimming left V 7 bases short and J 4 bases short, with 17 bases between. In nucleotides, the CDR3 is TGTGCCAGCATCGGAGCAGGGGCTAGGTACAATGAGCAGTTCTTC. Translated: CASIGAGARYNEQFF.

This clonotype came up many times. The chain combines TRBV21-1 with TRBJ1-2; the table calls TRBD1, which could not be checked here. TRBV21-1 is shown as a pseudogene. This CDR3 spans 15 amino acids. CDR3 in amino acids: CASNQRQGSNYGYTF. The CDR3 DNA reads as TGTGCCAGCAACCAAAGACAGGGATCTAACTATGGCTACACCTTC.

This clonotype showed up many times. The chain couples TRBV7-8 to TRBJ2-1; TRBD1 is a possible D gene (6 bases). The CDR3 loop spans 14 amino acids. CDR1 and CDR2 from the germline V gene are SGHVS and FQNEAQ. V was shortened by 6 bases and J by 5 bases, with 14 bases between the two germline ends. The CDR3 DNA follows: TGTGCCAGCAGTGACAGGCCCCAAAACAATGAGCAGTTCTTC. Translating it yields CASSDRPQNNEQFF.

The table lists this clonotype with many counts. The chain is built from TRBV19 and TRBJ2-5; D unresolved. V was pared by 1 base and J by 3 bases, with 3 bases between. CDR3 length: 12 residues. The germline gives CDR1 LNHDA, CDR2 SQIVND (reference sequence). CDR3 sequence (DNA): TGTGCCAGTAGTATAGCCGAAGAGACCCAGTACTTC. As protein: CASSIAEETQYF.

This clonotype was counted ten times or more. This chain links TRBV18 with TRBJ1-5, with 8 bases that match TRBD1. CDR1 and CDR2 (germline): KGHSH, LQKENI. V was clipped by 1 base and J by 2 bases; unmatched bases: 4. The CDR3 loop spans 16 amino acids. CDR3 DNA sequence: TGTGCCAGCTCACCACGACAGGGGATCGGCAATCAGCCCCAGCATTTT. This gives the protein CASSPRQGIGNQPQHF.

This clonotype came up many times. This rearrangement joins TRBV10-3 to TRBJ2-1; D possibly corresponds to TRBD2 (6 bases). V was shortened by 3 bases and J by 8 bases, with 14 bases between the two germline ends. Germline V gives CDR1 ENHRY, CDR2 SYGVKD. The CDR3 has 14 residues. The CDR3 spells CAISDSTGGDEQFF. CDR3 bases: TGTGCCATCAGTGATTCTACCGGCGGGGATGAGCAGTTCTTC.

This clonotype was found many times. V is TRBV5-1 and J is TRBJ2-1; 7 nucleotides agree with TRBD1. Germline V gives CDR1 SGHRS, CDR2 YFSETQ. V gave up 4 bases and J gave up 5 bases; unmatched junction bases: 3. The length of the CDR3 is 13 residues. In DNA form, the CDR3 reads TGCGCCAGCAGCCAGGGACAGAACAATGAGCAGTTCTTC. Its translation: CASSQGQNNEQFF. Using reference TRBV5-1 and TRBJ2-1 for the parts outside the CDR3, the full variable domain is KAGVTQTPRYLIKTRGQQVTLSCSPISGHRSVSWYQQTPGQGLQFLFEYFSETQRNKGNFPGRFSGRQFSNSRSEMNVSTLELGDSALYLCASSQGQNNEQFFGPGTRLTVL.

Ten or more counts support this clonotype. The rearrangement links TRBV7-9 to TRBJ2-5; D gene ambiguous. Germline CDR1 and CDR2: SEHNR and FQNEAQ (reference sequence). There are 14 residues in the CDR3. The germline V and J ends were trimmed by 1 base and 3 bases, with 9 bases remaining between them. The CDR3 reads CASSLDVGKETQYF. The CDR3 DNA reads TGTGCCAGCAGCTTAGACGTCGGAAAAGAGACCCAGTACTTC. The variable domain in full, completed from reference TRBV7-9 and TRBJ2-5, reads DTGVSQNPRHKITKRGQNVTFRCDPISEHNRLYWYRQTLGQGPEFLTYFQNEAQLEKSRLLSDRFSAERPKGSFSTLEIQRTEQGDSAMYLCASSLDVGKETQYFGPGTRLLVL.